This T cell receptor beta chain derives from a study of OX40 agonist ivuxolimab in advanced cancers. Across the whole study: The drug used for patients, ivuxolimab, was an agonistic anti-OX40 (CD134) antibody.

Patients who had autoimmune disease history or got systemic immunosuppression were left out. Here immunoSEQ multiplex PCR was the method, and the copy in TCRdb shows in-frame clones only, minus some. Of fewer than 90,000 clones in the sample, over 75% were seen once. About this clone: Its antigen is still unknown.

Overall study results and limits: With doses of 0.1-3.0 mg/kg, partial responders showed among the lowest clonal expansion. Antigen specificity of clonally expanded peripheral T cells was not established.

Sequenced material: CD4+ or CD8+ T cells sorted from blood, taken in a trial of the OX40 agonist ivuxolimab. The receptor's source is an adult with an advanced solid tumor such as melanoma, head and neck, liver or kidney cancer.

This CDR3 reads CASSFDREGYTF. The CDR3 coding sequence is TGTGCCAGTAGTTTCGACAGGGAGGGCTACACCTTC. The chain uses TRBV19 and TRBJ1-2; 7 bases line up with TRBD1. CDR3 length: 12 amino acids. V shed 5 bases, J shed 8 bases, and the junction held 5 bases outside the gene matches. CDR1 is LNHDA, CDR2 SQIVND, per germline (reference sequence).